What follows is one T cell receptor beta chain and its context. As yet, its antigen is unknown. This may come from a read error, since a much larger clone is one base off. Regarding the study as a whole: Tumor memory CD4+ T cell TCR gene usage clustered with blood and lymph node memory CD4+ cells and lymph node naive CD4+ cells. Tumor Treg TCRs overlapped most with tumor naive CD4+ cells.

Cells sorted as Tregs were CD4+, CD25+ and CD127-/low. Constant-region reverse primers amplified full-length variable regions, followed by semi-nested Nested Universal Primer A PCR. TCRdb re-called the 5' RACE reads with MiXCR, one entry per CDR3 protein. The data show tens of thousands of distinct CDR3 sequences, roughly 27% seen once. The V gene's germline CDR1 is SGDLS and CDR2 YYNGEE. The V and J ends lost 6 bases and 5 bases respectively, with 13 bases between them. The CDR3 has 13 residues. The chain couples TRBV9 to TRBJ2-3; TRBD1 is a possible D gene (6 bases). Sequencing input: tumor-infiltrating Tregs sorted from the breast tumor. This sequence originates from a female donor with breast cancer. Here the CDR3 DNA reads TGTGCCAGCAAAGCAGGGGCCGAAGATACGCAGTATTTT. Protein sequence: CASKAGAEDTQYF.